The source of this TCR beta chain is a study of T-cell memory formation after mild COVID-19. The wider study: Among the donors, TCR clusters were largely specific to each donor. Overall study findings and caveats: Clones that contracted from day 15 to 85 had balanced CD4/CD8; later expanders were CD4+ biased. Researchers report contracting CD4+ clones mostly in CM and EM, with CD8+ clones in EMRA. Detection of some responders pre-infection suggested pre-existing cross-reactive memory T cells participated.

TCRdb reprocessed the 5' RACE reads via MiXCR and lists one record per CDR3 protein. The sample lists over 300,000 distinct CDR3 sequences; around a fifth were seen once. As regards this clonotype: Its antigen remains unknown.

The sample was PBMCs or a T cell subset sorted from them (not recorded which). The TCR comes from a man younger than 35 who had mild COVID-19 (a few samples of this study predate the infection). Cell type and time point are not known.

The CDR3 spells CASSQRGGLDEQFF. In DNA form, the CDR3 reads TGCGCCAGCAGCCAACGGGGGGGCCTGGATGAGCAGTTCTTC. The genes are TRBV4-3 and TRBJ2-1; 8 positions agree with TRBD2. The germline gives CDR1 LGHNA, CDR2 YSLEER. The CDR3 runs 14 residues. Losses at the gene ends were 2 bases for V and 8 bases for J; bases not matched to a gene: 5.